The 20 T cell receptor beta chains below were found in one sample sequenced in a study of cytomegalovirus exposure and HLA in healthy donors. 13 Jbeta primers and 60 Vbeta primers were used for the PCR. Measured with immunoSEQ multiplex PCR; TCRdb has only the in-frame clones, and not every one. Altogether approximately 110,000 clones are present, over 65% being singletons, with the ten largest covering 8.2%. Material for sequencing was PBMCs. Receptors were obtained from a middle-aged man in good health and CMV-seropositive.

The V gene is TRBV2, the J gene TRBJ2-1; possible D gene TRBD1, 5 bases. CDR1 SNHLY and CDR2 FYNNEI come from the germline V gene. Trimming stripped 6 bases from V and 0 bases from J, with 9 bases between. The CDR3 contains 14 residues. The CDR3 nucleotides read TGTGCCAGCAGCGTTGACAGCTCCTACAATGAGCAGTTCTTC. Residues: CASSVDSSYNEQFF. Based on the CDR3 plus reference TRBV2 and TRBJ2-1, the full variable domain is EPEVTQTPSHQVTQMGQEVILRCVPISNHLYFYWYRQILGQKVEFLVSFYNNEISEKSEIFDDQFSVERPDGSNFTLKIRSTKLEDSAMYFCASSVDSSYNEQFFGPGTRLTVL.

This sequence joins TRBV6-4 and TRBJ1-6, with 8 bases matching TRBD1. Trimming removed 5 bases from V and 7 bases from J; junction bases left unmatched: 4. CDR1 is MRHNA, CDR2 SNTAGT, per germline. This CDR3 has 14 amino acids. The CDR3 sequence: CASSPQGGNSPLHF. CDR3 nucleotide sequence: TGTGCCAGCAGTCCACAGGGGGGGAATTCACCCCTCCACTTT.

The chain uses TRBV15 and TRBJ2-5; D not resolved. CDR1 is LNHNV and CDR2 is YYDKDF in the germline V gene (reference sequence). V lost 4 bases and J lost 2, with 5 bases in between. The length of the CDR3 is 12 residues. CDR3 protein: CATSINQETQYF. The DNA of the CDR3 is TGTGCCACCAGCATAAATCAAGAGACCCAGTACTTC. The whole variable domain, remainder taken from reference TRBV15 and TRBJ2-5, is DAMVIQNPRYQVTQFGKPVTLSCSQTLNHNVMYWYQQKSSQAPKLLFHYYDKDFNNEADTPDNFQSRRPNTSFCFLDIRSPGLGDTAMYLCATSINQETQYFGPGTRLLVL.

The rearrangement links TRBV6-5 to TRBJ2-7; 9 bases match TRBD1. The J segment lost 0 bases and the V segment lost 5 bases, leaving 2 bases of the junction unmatched. In germline, CDR1 is MNHEY, CDR2 SVGAGI. The CDR3 is made up of 14 amino acids. For the CDR3, the DNA is TGTGCCAGCAGTCGGGACAGGGACTCCTACGAGCAGTACTTC. Protein: CASSRDRDSYEQYF.

The V gene is TRBV6-6, the J gene TRBJ2-3, with 9 bases aligning to TRBD2. CDR1 MNHNY and CDR2 SVGAGI come from the germline V gene (reference sequence). Trimming removed 7 bases from V and 2 bases from J; junction bases left unmatched: 4. This CDR3 contains 14 residues. The CDR3 protein is CASTSGGLTDTQYF. The DNA for the CDR3 is TGTGCCAGCACCAGCGGGGGGCTCACAGATACGCAGTATTTT.

The CDR3 region has the DNA TGTGCCAGCAGACCGGGGAGGAACACCTACAATGAGCAGTTCTTC. It yields the protein CASRPGRNTYNEQFF. V usage is TRBV7-6 and J usage is TRBJ2-1; a possible D gene is TRBD2 (6 bases). Trimming left V 6 bases short and J 2 bases short, with 14 bases between. Per germline, CDR1 SGHVS and CDR2 FNYEAQ. The CDR3 runs 15 residues.

The chain couples TRBV4-1 to TRBJ1-1; the D gene is possibly TRBD1 (5 bases). The germline V gene encodes CDR1 MGHRA and CDR2 YSYEKL. The CDR3 is 14 residues long. Trimming shortened V by 4 bases and J by 5 bases, and 14 bases separated the two germline ends. CDR3 bases: TGCGCCAGCAGCCTGCCTCGGGGGAGGACTGAAGCTTTCTTT. Translated: CASSLPRGRTEAFF.

The sample holds a few counts of this clone. The chain is built from TRBV9 and TRBJ2-2; 8 bases agree with TRBD2. Germline trimming cut 0 bases from V and 4 bases from J; bases unmatched to any gene: 2. CDR1 is SGDLS and CDR2 is YYNGEE in the germline V gene. The CDR3 is made up of 15 amino acids. CDR3 sequence (DNA): TGTGCCAGCAGCGTAGGTGGGACTAGCACCGGGGAGCTGTTTTTT. Translation: CASSVGGTSTGELFF.

This clone appeared once. V and J are TRBV4-1 and TRBJ2-7; 10 bases fit TRBD1. This CDR3 spans 15 amino acids. In germline, CDR1 is MGHRA, CDR2 YSYEKL. The trim removed 2 bases at V and 2 bases at J, leaving 3 bases unmatched. The CDR3 region is CASSQTGTGAYEQYF. As DNA, the CDR3 is TGCGCCAGCAGCCAAACCGGGACAGGGGCCTACGAGCAGTACTTC.

This rearrangement joins TRBV11-2 to TRBJ2-7, with a tentative D call TRBD1 (5 bases). In germline, CDR1 is SGHAT, CDR2 FQNNGV. Between the trimmed V and J ends, which lost 3 bases and 2 bases, there was a span of 14 bases. This CDR3 contains 15 residues. CDR3 loop: CASSFAPGSTYEQYF. CDR3 DNA: TGTGCCAGCAGCTTTGCACCAGGGTCTACCTACGAGCAGTACTTC.

The rearrangement joins TRBV6-1 to TRBJ1-2, with 8 bases identical to TRBD1. The J segment lost 4 bases and the V segment lost 4 bases, leaving 5 bases of the junction unmatched. The germline CDR1 and CDR2 sequences are MNHNS and SASEGT. The CDR3 totals 14 residues. CDR3 in amino acids: CASSGDRTRYGYTF. The CDR3 coding sequence is TGTGCCAGCAGTGGGGACAGGACCCGCTATGGCTACACCTTC.

The V and J genes are TRBV19 and TRBJ1-5; a possible D gene is TRBD1 (5 bases). This CDR3 has 19 amino acids. V lost 3 bases and J 0 bases, leaving 21 bases between the germline ends. Germline CDR1 reads LNHDA; CDR2 reads SQIVND (reference sequence). The CDR3: CASSILREGWGYSNQPQHF. The CDR3 bases are TGTGCCAGTAGTATTTTAAGGGAGGGGTGGGGATATAGCAATCAGCCCCAGCATTTT.

The V and J genes are TRBV5-1 and TRBJ2-1; no clear D. Per the germline V gene, CDR1 is SGHRS and CDR2 is YFSETQ. This CDR3 comprises 14 residues. V was cut by 2 bases and J by 1 base, with 7 bases left in between. CDR3 region: CASSFPGSYNEQFF. DNA of the CDR3: TGCGCCAGCAGCTTCCCCGGTTCCTACAATGAGCAGTTCTTC.

This clone was found a few times. The V and J genes are TRBV7-8 and TRBJ1-2, with D tentatively TRBD1 (6 bases). The germline gives CDR1 SGHVS, CDR2 FQNEAQ. The CDR3 is made up of 14 amino acids. V lost 5 bases to trimming and J lost 2 bases, with 12 bases between them. CDR3 loop: CASSRRGGNYGYTF. CDR3 DNA: TGTGCCAGCAGCCGCAGGGGCGGGAACTATGGCTACACCTTC.

This clone has just a few counts. The chain employs TRBV19 and TRBJ1-2; the match to TRBD1 covers 8 bases. Germline loops: CDR1 LNHDA, CDR2 SQIVND (reference sequence). V lost 3 bases and J lost 7; bases outside the gene matches: 10. The CDR3 sequence is 15 residues long. This CDR3 is CASSIRGQGASGYTF. The CDR3 coding sequence is TGTGCCAGTAGTATTCGGGGCCAGGGGGCCTCTGGCTACACCTTC.

The V gene is TRBV2, the J gene TRBJ1-1; D gene unclear. The ends were cut back, 5 bases at V and 3 bases at J, with 13 bases in the middle. CDR3 length: 14 amino acids. Per germline, CDR1 SNHLY and CDR2 FYNNEI. The CDR3 sequence is CASSPRAGDTEAFF. The CDR3 DNA reads TGTGCCAGCAGTCCTCGGGCCGGGGACACTGAAGCTTTCTTT.

This chain uses TRBV5-6 with TRBJ2-3, with D possibly TRBD1 on 6 matching bases. The CDR3 spans 14 residues. Germline lookup yields CDR1 SGHDT and CDR2 YYEEEE. The ends were cut back, 3 bases at V and 5 bases at J, with 13 bases in the middle. CDR3 sequence reads: CASSWGLRGDTQYF. The CDR3 nucleotides read TGTGCCAGCAGCTGGGGGCTACGTGGAGATACGCAGTATTTT.

This chain links TRBV7-8 with TRBJ2-5, with 7 nucleotides matching TRBD1. Germline-derived CDR1 and CDR2 are SGHVS and FQNEAQ. The length of the CDR3 is 15 residues. V lost 5 bases, J lost 1 base, and 7 bases stayed unmatched. CDR3 coding DNA: TGTGCCAGCAGCAAAACGACAGGGTTCCAAGAGACCCAGTACTTC. Amino acid sequence: CASSKTTGFQETQYF.

This chain joins TRBV19 and TRBJ1-5; D perhaps matches TRBD1 (5 bases). The V end was cut by 2 bases, the J end by 7 bases, with 12 bases between. CDR1 and CDR2 from the germline V gene are LNHDA and SQIVND (reference sequence). The CDR3 totals 14 residues. CDR3 DNA: TGTGCCAGTAGTATACAGGGTAGTGGGCAGCCCCAGCATTTT. Translation: CASSIQGSGQPQHF.

The chain uses TRBV7-8 and TRBJ2-2; the match to TRBD2 covers 14 bases. V shed 5 bases, J shed 2 bases, and the junction held 4 bases outside the gene matches. The V gene's germline CDR1 is SGHVS and CDR2 FQNEAQ. This CDR3 is 17 amino acids long. Here the CDR3 reads CASSMGLAGENTGELFF. In DNA, the CDR3 is TGTGCCAGCAGCATGGGACTAGCGGGGGAAAACACCGGGGAGCTGTTTTTT. Filled out from reference TRBV7-8 and TRBJ2-2, the complete variable domain reads GAGVSQSPRYKVAKRGQDVALRCDPISGHVSLFWYQQALGQGPEFLTYFQNEAQLDKSGLPSDRFFAERPEGSVSTLKIQRTQQEDSAVYLCASSMGLAGENTGELFFGEGSRLTVL.